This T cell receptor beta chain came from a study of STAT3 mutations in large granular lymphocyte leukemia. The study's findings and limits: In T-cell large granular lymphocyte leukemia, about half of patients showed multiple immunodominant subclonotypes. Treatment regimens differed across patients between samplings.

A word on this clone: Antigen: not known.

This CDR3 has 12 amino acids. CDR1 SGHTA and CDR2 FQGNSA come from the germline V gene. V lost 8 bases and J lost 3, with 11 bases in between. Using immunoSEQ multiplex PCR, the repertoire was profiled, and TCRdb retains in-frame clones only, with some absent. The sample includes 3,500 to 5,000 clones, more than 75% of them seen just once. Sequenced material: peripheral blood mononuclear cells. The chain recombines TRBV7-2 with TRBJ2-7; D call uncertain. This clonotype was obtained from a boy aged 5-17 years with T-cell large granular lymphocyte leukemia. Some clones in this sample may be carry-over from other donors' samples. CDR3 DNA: TGTGCCAGCGCCCTCGTACTCTACGAGCAGTACTTC. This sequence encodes CASALVLYEQYF.